This is a list of T cell receptor beta chains from one sample in a study of T cells in Graves' hyperthyroidism and ophthalmopathy. Using its own MiXCR run on the multiplex PCR reads, TCRdb lists one record per CDR3 protein. The sample has roughly 800,000 distinct CDR3 sequences, approximately 40% seen once. The source material was blood. All receptors come from a man aged 18-30 years with Graves' hyperthyroidism. Each CDR3 is given with its conserved first and last residue. The order of the fields is D gene, J gene, V gene, clone size, CDR3 protein, CDR3 DNA. The D gene is left open where the match is weak. Part of the rows lack a size; the others show once, few, many or a class for expanded clones.

>.|TRBJ1-2|TRBV19|many
CASSNFPPYTF
TGTGCCAGTAGTAATTTTCCGCCCTACACCTTC
>.|TRBJ1-5|TRBV19|few
CASSMRGASNQPQHF
TGTGCCAGTAGTATGAGGGGGGCCAGCAATCAGCCCCAGCATTTT
>.|TRBJ1-2|TRBV6-5|many
CASSDGAYGYTF
TGTGCCAGCAGTGACGGAGCCTATGGCTACACCTTC
>TRBD2|TRBJ2-7|TRBV20-1|few
CSAKGREGYEQYF
TGCAGTGCTAAGGGGCGGGAGGGCTACGAGCAGTACTTC
>.|TRBJ2-7|TRBV7-9|.
CASSRWTDDYEQYF
TGTGCCAGCAGCCGCTGGACGGACGACTACGAGCAGTACTTC
>.|TRBJ2-7|TRBV12-3/TRBV12-4|few
CASSPTDNYEQYF
TGTGCCAGCAGTCCGACCGACAACTACGAGCAGTACTTC
>.|TRBJ2-2|TRBV5-1|.
CASSSPLNTGELFF
TGCGCCAGCAGCTCACCTTTAAACACCGGGGAGCTGTTTTTT
>.|TRBJ2-5|TRBV10-3|few
CASSSGRIETQYF
TGTGCCAGCAGTTCGGGGCGGATCGAGACCCAGTACTTC
>.|TRBJ2-5|TRBV7-9|.
CASSSIRSSTETQYF
TGTGCCAGCAGTTCAATCAGGTCCTCGACGGAGACCCAGTACTTC
>.|TRBJ2-7|TRBV7-2|few
CASSLAFTAEQYF
TGTGCCAGCAGCTTAGCTTTTACAGCCGAGCAGTACTTC
>TRBD2|TRBJ2-2|TRBV5-1|few
CASSSAGTNTGELFF
TGCGCCAGCAGCTCAGCGGGGACGAACACCGGGGAGCTGTTTTTT
>TRBD2|TRBJ2-2|TRBV7-3|.
CAGSLTSGTGELFF
TGTGCCGGCAGCTTAACTAGCGGCACCGGGGAGCTGTTTTTT
>.|TRBJ2-7|TRBV7-2|.
CASSRGGTGFFEQYF
TGTGCCAGCAGCCGAGGCGGGACGGGGTTTTTCGAGCAGTACTTC
>.|TRBJ1-6|TRBV5-6|.
CASSLEPSNSPLHF
TGTGCCAGCAGCTTGGAGCCCTCCAATTCACCCCTCCACTTT
>.|TRBJ1-2|TRBV7-3|many
CASSLEAGDGYTF
TGTGCCAGCAGCTTAGAGGCAGGGGATGGCTACACCTTC
>.|TRBJ2-7|TRBV4-1|.
CASSQVFGRSYEQYF
TGCGCCAGCAGCCAAGTTTTCGGCCGTTCCTACGAGCAGTACTTC
>.|TRBJ1-1|TRBV9|many
CASSVGSGEPEAFF
TGTGCCAGCAGCGTAGGCTCAGGTGAGCCTGAAGCTTTCTTT